These 20 T cell receptor beta chains were all obtained from the same sample, sequenced in a study of long-term antiretroviral therapy in people with HIV. The assay used was immunoSEQ (version v3.0), run at survey level. Only in-frame clones appear in the TCRdb table, and some are missing; sequencing was by immunoSEQ multiplex PCR. The sample holds tens of thousands of clones, around 83% seen once. The material was unsorted PBMCs, obtained 2.7 years after starting antiretroviral therapy. These TCRs come from a man in his forties or fifties with HIV.

The J gene is TRBJ1-2, the V gene TRBV27; 7 bases map to TRBD1. This CDR3 contains 15 residues. The germline gives CDR1 MNHEY, CDR2 SMNVEV (reference sequence). Losses at the gene ends were 5 bases for V and 7 bases for J; bases not matched to a gene: 13. In nucleotides, the CDR3 is TGTGCCAGCAGTCTACAGGGGAGGGGTCGAGGTGGCTACACCTTC. Residues: CASSLQGRGRGGYTF.

This sequence joins TRBV11-2 and TRBJ2-1; D could derive from TRBD1 or TRBD2 (6 bases each). CDR3 size: 17 residues. Germline CDR1 SGHAT, CDR2 FQNNGV. The V end lost 9 bases, the J end lost 5 bases, and 26 bases lay between the germline ends. CDR3 nucleotides: TGTGCCAGTTGTGGCCAGGGGAGTGCGGGGTTCAACAATGAGCAGTTCTTC. It specifies CASCGQGSAGFNNEQFF.

The chain is built from TRBV7-9 and TRBJ1-2; 9 bases line up with TRBD1. CDR1 and CDR2 from the germline V gene are SEHNR and FQNEAQ (reference sequence). J gave up 7 bases and V 6 bases, and 9 bases lay outside the gene matches. CDR3 length equals 14 residues. CDR3 protein: CASRSTGTGIGYTF. In nucleotides, the CDR3 is TGTGCCAGCAGATCCACCGGGACAGGGATTGGCTACACCTTC. Drawing the rest from reference TRBV7-9 and TRBJ1-2, the complete variable domain is DTGVSQNPRHKITKRGQNVTFRCDPISEHNRLYWYRQTLGQGPEFLTYFQNEAQLEKSRLLSDRFSAERPKGSFSTLEIQRTEQGDSAMYLCASRSTGTGIGYTFGSGTRLTVV.

This clone is a singleton in its sample. The chain employs TRBV4-2 and TRBJ2-7; 10 bases are shared with TRBD2. J was trimmed by 6 bases and V by 4 bases; bases with no gene match: 9. The length of the CDR3 is 15 residues. The germline gives CDR1 LGHNA, CDR2 YNFKEQ. As DNA, the CDR3 is TGTGCCAGCAGCCCAGCAGTTACTAGCGGGGCCGAGCAGTACTTC. It is translated as CASSPAVTSGAEQYF.

The chain joins TRBV7-2 to TRBJ1-2, with TRBD1 matching 10 bases. The CDR3 covers 18 residues. CDR1 is SGHTA, CDR2 FQGNSA, per germline. After removal of 2 bases from V and 3 bases from J, the junction contained 12 bases not matched to a gene. CDR3: CASSLPGTGAPRDYGYTF. The CDR3 DNA sequence: TGTGCCAGCAGCTTACCGGGGACAGGGGCCCCACGTGACTATGGCTACACCTTC.

This sequence joins TRBV29-1 and TRBJ2-5, with D possibly matching TRBD2 (5 bases). The CDR3 consists of 13 residues. Germline V gene lookup returns CDR1 SQVTM and CDR2 ANQGSEA. Trimming took 3 bases from V and 4 from J, leaving 12 bases between them. The DNA for the CDR3 is TGCAGCGTTGATCCTTGGGCGGGAGAGACCCAGTACTTC. The encoded protein is CSVDPWAGETQYF.

The rearrangement joins TRBV18 to TRBJ2-1; D remains unclear. The germline V and J ends were trimmed by 1 base and 8 bases, with 9 bases remaining between them. The CDR3 contains 13 residues. CDR1 is KGHSH and CDR2 is LQKENI in the germline V gene. CDR3 coding DNA: TGTGCCAGCTCACCACGTCCTGGCCATGAGCAGTTCTTC. Protein sequence: CASSPRPGHEQFF.

V gene TRBV6-5 combines with J gene TRBJ2-2; D might be TRBD1 or TRBD2, each matching 5 bases. The CDR3 runs 13 residues. Germline CDR1 and CDR2: MNHEY and SVGAGI. Trimming shortened V by 3 bases and J by 6 bases, and 8 bases separated the two germline ends. Written as DNA, the CDR3 is TGTGCCAGCAGTTATGGGGGAGCCGGGGAGCTGTTTTTT. Translation: CASSYGGAGELFF.

The CDR3 DNA is TGCGCCAGCAGCTTTGGGACAGACAATCAGCCCCAGCATTTT. It codes for CASSFGTDNQPQHF. The rearrangement links TRBV5-1 to TRBJ1-5; the match to TRBD1 covers 7 bases. J was trimmed by 3 bases and V by 2 bases; bases with no gene match: 2. The CDR3 contains 14 residues. CDR1 SGHRS and CDR2 YFSETQ come from the germline V gene.

The gene calls are TRBV27 and TRBJ2-5, with 11 bases lining up with TRBD1. CDR1 is MNHEY and CDR2 is SMNVEV in the germline V gene (reference sequence). The J segment lost 4 bases and the V segment lost 6 bases, leaving 10 bases of the junction unmatched. The CDR3 extends over 16 amino acids. CDR3 nucleotides: TGTGCCAGCAGCCCCCTCGTGGACAGGGGGCGAGAGACCCAGTACTTC. Translated: CASSPLVDRGRETQYF.

This rearrangement joins TRBV4-3 to TRBJ1-5; D is ambiguous. CDR1 and CDR2 from the germline V gene are LGHNA and YSLEER. Trimming took 0 bases from V and 6 from J, leaving 6 bases between them. CDR3 length: 13 residues. CDR3 bases: TGCGCCAGCAGCCAAGATACTAGTCAGCCCCAGCATTTT. It is translated as CASSQDTSQPQHF.

The V gene is TRBV13, the J gene TRBJ1-1, with 9 positions matching TRBD1. The CDR3 is 17 amino acids. Germline V lookup: CDR1 PRHDT, CDR2 FYEKMQ (reference sequence). Germline trimming cut 1 base from V and 2 bases from J; bases unmatched to any gene: 8. In DNA form, the CDR3 reads TGTGCCAGCAGCTTAGCCATAATGGACAGGGGAAACACTGAAGCTTTCTTT. Protein sequence: CASSLAIMDRGNTEAFF.

V is TRBV19 and J is TRBJ2-7, with 11 positions matching TRBD1. The CDR3 totals 15 residues. V shed 5 bases and J 6 bases; nucleotides not matched to a gene: 9. Germline values: CDR1 LNHDA, CDR2 SQIVND (reference sequence). The CDR3 reads CASSPGGTGGPEQYF. CDR3 bases: TGTGCCAGTAGTCCTGGGGGGACAGGGGGACCCGAGCAGTACTTC.

The chain has TRBV18 and TRBJ2-7; 7 positions agree with TRBD1. The CDR3 has 14 residues. Trimming removed 4 bases from V and 1 base from J; junction bases left unmatched: 4. Germline CDR1 and CDR2: KGHSH and LQKENI. DNA of the CDR3: TGTGCCAGCTCACAAGGGGGCGCATCCTACGAGCAGTACTTC. Protein: CASSQGGASYEQYF.

This chain uses TRBV28 with TRBJ2-7; D is ambiguous. V shed 3 bases and J shed 2 bases, with 2 bases lying between them. The CDR3 extends over 11 amino acids. CDR1 is MDHEN, CDR2 SYDVKM, per germline. This chain's CDR3 is CASSFTYEQYF. The CDR3 bases are TGTGCCAGCAGTTTTACCTACGAGCAGTACTTC.

The chain carries TRBV5-1 and TRBJ2-1; weak D call: TRBD2 (5 bases). The CDR3 has 16 residues. V shed 0 bases and J shed 0 bases, with 10 bases lying between them. Germline CDR1 and CDR2: SGHRS and YFSETQ. The CDR3 DNA is TGCGCCAGCAGCTTGGTCGAGGGCCGCTCCTACAATGAGCAGTTCTTC. Encoded protein: CASSLVEGRSYNEQFF.

This clone was counted a single time. This chain links TRBV28 with TRBJ2-7; 7 bases map to TRBD2. V was clipped by 5 bases and J by 1 base; unmatched bases: 11. The length of the CDR3 is 16 residues. Germline assignment: CDR1 MDHEN and CDR2 SYDVKM. The CDR3, as DNA: TGTGCCAGCAGTGACTCTATGACTAGCTCTTCCTACGAGCAGTACTTC. It is translated as CASSDSMTSSSYEQYF.

This clone is medium-sized in the sample. Other DNA sequences in this sample translate to the same CDR3. CDR3 region: CAWSVIAGNEQFF. The CDR3 DNA sequence: TGTGCCTGGAGTGTCATAGCGGGCAATGAGCAGTTCTTC. The gene calls are TRBV30 and TRBJ2-1; 7 bases fit TRBD2. Germline lookup yields CDR1 GTSNPN and CDR2 SVGIG (reference sequence). CDR3 length: 13 residues. V lost 0 bases to trimming and J lost 6 bases; unmatched junction nucleotides: 2. Full variable domain (missing parts from reference TRBV30 and TRBJ2-1): SQTIHQWPATLVQPVGSPLSLECTVEGTSNPNLYWYRQAAGRGLQLLFYSVGIGQISSEVPQNLSASRPQDRQFILSSKKLLLSDSGFYLCAWSVIAGNEQFFGPGTRLTVL.

The CDR3 region is CASSPTTRNEQFF. DNA for the CDR3: TGTGCCAGCAGCCCCACCACCAGAAATGAGCAGTTCTTC. The chain recombines TRBV9 with TRBJ2-1; D not resolved. The CDR3 consists of 13 residues. V was pared by 4 bases and J by 7 bases, with 12 bases between. The germline V gene has CDR1 SGDLS and CDR2 YYNGEE.

This chain joins TRBV6-6 and TRBJ1-1; D is undetermined. The CDR3 contains 14 residues. Deletions cut 6 bases from V and 10 bases from J, with 21 bases between. From germline, CDR1 is MNHNY and CDR2 SVGAGI (reference sequence). CDR3 sequence: CASRDPRVGEGAFF. In DNA, the CDR3 is TGTGCCAGCAGAGACCCCCGGGTTGGTGAGGGAGCTTTCTTT.